Below are 10 T cell receptor beta chains sequenced from a single sample in a study of blood T cell repertoires in COVID-19. The repertoire was sequenced with immunoSEQ multiplex PCR; TCRdb's copy has only in-frame clones and lacks some. The sample yields 70,000 to 100,000 clones, about four fifths seen once. Material for sequencing was peripheral blood. All receptors derive from a human donor in a cohort sampled during active COVID-19.

The genes are TRBV5-6 and TRBJ1-5; 7 nucleotides line up with TRBD1. J gave up 7 bases and V 0 bases, and 7 bases lay outside the gene matches. Germline CDR1 is SGHDT and CDR2 is YYEEEE. There are 15 residues in the CDR3. DNA of the CDR3: TGTGCCAGCAGCTTGGCCAAGGGGGCGGGCCAGCCCCAGCATTTT. Translated, it gives CASSLAKGAGQPQHF.

The chain carries TRBV18 and TRBJ1-6; 7 nucleotides match TRBD1. CDR3 size: 17 residues. Germline CDR1 is KGHSH and CDR2 is LQKENI. The ends lost 6 bases at V and 2 bases at J; junction bases unmatched: 10. CDR3 nucleotides: TGTGCCAGCTCGTCTAAAGGGGGCGACACCTATAATTCACCCCTCCACTTT. This gives the protein CASSSKGGDTYNSPLHF.

V and J are TRBV9 and TRBJ2-1; 8 positions agree with TRBD2. There are 15 residues in the CDR3. J gave up 8 bases and V 2 bases, and 9 bases lay outside the gene matches. Per the germline V gene, CDR1 is SGDLS and CDR2 is YYNGEE. The CDR3 spells CASSVNQREWDEQFF. In DNA form, the CDR3 reads TGTGCCAGCAGCGTTAACCAGCGGGAGTGGGATGAGCAGTTCTTC.

This clone came up a few times. This chain links TRBV7-8 with TRBJ2-7, with 7 positions matching TRBD1. The V and J ends lost 6 bases and 0 bases, in that order; junction bases with no gene match: 14. From germline, CDR1 is SGHVS and CDR2 FQNEAQ. The CDR3 runs 17 residues. The CDR3, as DNA: TGTGCCAGCAGTCCGGCCGTGACAGGGAGAGGCTCCTACGAGCAGTACTTC. This translates into CASSPAVTGRGSYEQYF.

V usage is TRBV19 and J usage is TRBJ2-7; 9 bases agree with TRBD1. Trimming cost V 3 bases and J 4 bases; bases outside gene matches: 4. The CDR3 totals 14 residues. Germline CDR1 LNHDA, CDR2 SQIVND (reference sequence). DNA of the CDR3: TGTGCCAGTAGTATCGGCGGACAGGGGTACGAGCAGTACTTC. Residues: CASSIGGQGYEQYF.

This sequence joins TRBV29-1 and TRBJ2-7, with D possibly TRBD1 on 6 matching bases. The CDR3 length is 14 residues. Germline loops: CDR1 SQVTM, CDR2 ANQGSEA. V was cut by 4 bases and J by 3 bases, with 16 bases left in between. CDR3 sequence reads: CSVGSPQGVYEQYF. The CDR3 bases are TGCAGCGTTGGATCACCACAGGGAGTCTACGAGCAGTACTTC.

The chain carries TRBV5-1 and TRBJ1-1, with D tentatively TRBD1 (5 bases). Germline CDR1 reads SGHRS; CDR2 reads YFSETQ. V lost 4 bases and J 5 bases, leaving 15 bases between the germline ends. The CDR3 is 14 amino acids. CDR3: CASSEPDRGTEAFF. The CDR3 bases are TGCGCCAGCAGCGAGCCGGACCGGGGGACTGAAGCTTTCTTT.

The chain has TRBV6-5 and TRBJ1-1; D may be TRBD1 (6 bases). The V and J ends lost 6 bases and 3 bases respectively, with 14 bases between them. CDR3 length equals 14 residues. Looked up from germline, CDR1 is MNHEY and CDR2 is SVGAGI. CDR3 coding DNA: TGTGCCAGCAGCCGACTGACAGGTCACACTGAAGCTTTCTTT. Translated: CASSRLTGHTEAFF.

This clone ranks as medium-sized. The V call is TRBV15, the J call TRBJ2-7; TRBD2 matches at 9 bases. Trimming took 5 bases from V and 1 from J; bases not matched to a gene: 21. Germline-derived CDR1 and CDR2 are LNHNV and YYDKDF (reference sequence). CDR3 length: 20 residues. The CDR3 DNA follows: TGTGCCACCAGCCCTGGACTAGCGACGAATCCAAAGGGCGATTCCTACGAGCAGTACTTC. Its protein product is CATSPGLATNPKGDSYEQYF.

The rearrangement joins TRBV7-6 to TRBJ2-3; D is unclear. The germline gives CDR1 SGHVS, CDR2 FNYEAQ. The CDR3 runs to 14 residues. Trimming took off 1 base at V and 0 bases at J, with 5 bases between the two ends. CDR3 in amino acids: CASSLGRSTDTQYF. CDR3 in DNA: TGTGCCAGCAGCTTAGGGCGGAGCACAGATACGCAGTATTTT.